The T cell receptor (beta chain) described here comes from a study of post-analysis software for immune sequencing data. Included in the TCR beta cDNA libraries were unique molecular identifiers. One entry per CDR3 protein results from TCRdb running MiXCR on the PCR reads. The profile covers about 540,000 distinct CDR3 sequences, with around a third appearing a single time and roughly 6% taken by the ten largest. This TCR was sampled from a girl under 18 with multiple sclerosis. Sequencing was carried out using blood.

The CDR3 nucleotides are TGTGCCAGCAGCTGGGTGTTTAGTGGAAATGAGCAGTACTTC. Its protein product is CASSWVFSGNEQYF. This sequence joins TRBV5-5 and TRBJ2-5; no clear D. The germline CDR1 and CDR2 sequences are SGHKS and YYEKEE (reference sequence). Trimming pared 3 bases from V and 11 bases from J, leaving 20 bases between. This CDR3 is 14 amino acids long.